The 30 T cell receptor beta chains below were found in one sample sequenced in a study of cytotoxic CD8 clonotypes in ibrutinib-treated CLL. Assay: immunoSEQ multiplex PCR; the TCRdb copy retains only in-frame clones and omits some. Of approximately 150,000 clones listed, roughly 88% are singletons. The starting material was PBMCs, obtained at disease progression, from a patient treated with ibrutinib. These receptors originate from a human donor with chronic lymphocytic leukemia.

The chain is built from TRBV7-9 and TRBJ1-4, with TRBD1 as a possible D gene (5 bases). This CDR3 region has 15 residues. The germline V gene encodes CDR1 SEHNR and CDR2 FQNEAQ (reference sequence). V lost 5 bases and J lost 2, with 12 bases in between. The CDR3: CASSPMGTTNEKLFF. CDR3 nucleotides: TGTGCCAGCAGCCCTATGGGGACCACTAATGAAAAACTGTTTTTT.

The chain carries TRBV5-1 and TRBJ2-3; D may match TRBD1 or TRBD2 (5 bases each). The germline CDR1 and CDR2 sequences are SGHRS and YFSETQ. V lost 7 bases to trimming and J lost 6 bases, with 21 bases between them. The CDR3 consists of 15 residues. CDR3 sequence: CASWTGPRAVDTQYF. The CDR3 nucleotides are TGCGCCAGCTGGACGGGACCCAGGGCGGTGGATACGCAGTATTTT.

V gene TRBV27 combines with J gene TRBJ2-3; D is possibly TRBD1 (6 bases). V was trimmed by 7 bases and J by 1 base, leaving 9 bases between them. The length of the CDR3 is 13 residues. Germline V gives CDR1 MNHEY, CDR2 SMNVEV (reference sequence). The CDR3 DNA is TGTGCCAGCAAGCGGACAGGCACAGATACGCAGTATTTT. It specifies CASKRTGTDTQYF.

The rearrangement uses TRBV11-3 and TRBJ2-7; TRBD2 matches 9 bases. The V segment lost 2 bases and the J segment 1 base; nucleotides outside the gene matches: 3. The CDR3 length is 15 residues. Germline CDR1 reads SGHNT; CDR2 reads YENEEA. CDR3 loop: CASSLLAGYSYEQYF. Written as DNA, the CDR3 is TGTGCCAGCAGCTTACTAGCGGGATATTCCTACGAGCAGTACTTC.

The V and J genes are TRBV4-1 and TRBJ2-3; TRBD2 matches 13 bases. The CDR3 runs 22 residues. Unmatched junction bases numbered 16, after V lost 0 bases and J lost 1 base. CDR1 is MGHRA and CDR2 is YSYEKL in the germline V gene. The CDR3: CASSQDAHSGTSGKEGTDTQYF. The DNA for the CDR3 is TGCGCCAGCAGCCAAGACGCCCATTCCGGGACTAGCGGGAAGGAGGGCACAGATACGCAGTATTTT.

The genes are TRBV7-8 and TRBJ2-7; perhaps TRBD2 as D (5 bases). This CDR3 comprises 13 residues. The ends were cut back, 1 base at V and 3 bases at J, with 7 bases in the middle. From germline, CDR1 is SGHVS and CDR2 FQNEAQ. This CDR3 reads CASSLVGGYEQYF. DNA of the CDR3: TGTGCCAGCAGCTTAGTTGGAGGCTACGAGCAGTACTTC.

CDR3 region: CASSLASGGPYGYTF. The CDR3 nucleotides read TGTGCCAGCAGCTTGGCGTCAGGGGGCCCTTATGGCTACACCTTC. V usage is TRBV5-8 and J usage is TRBJ1-2; 8 positions agree with TRBD1. There are 15 residues in the CDR3. V shed 0 bases, J shed 5 bases, and the junction held 6 bases outside the gene matches. Looked up from germline, CDR1 is SGHTS and CDR2 is YDEGEE.

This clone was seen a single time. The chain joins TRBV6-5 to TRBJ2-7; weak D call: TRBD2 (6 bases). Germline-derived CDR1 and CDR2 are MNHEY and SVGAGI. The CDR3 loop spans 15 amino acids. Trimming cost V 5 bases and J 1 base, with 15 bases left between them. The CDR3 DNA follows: TGTGCCAGCAGTCCTACGGGCGGGGCATCCTACGAGCAGTACTTC. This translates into CASSPTGGASYEQYF.

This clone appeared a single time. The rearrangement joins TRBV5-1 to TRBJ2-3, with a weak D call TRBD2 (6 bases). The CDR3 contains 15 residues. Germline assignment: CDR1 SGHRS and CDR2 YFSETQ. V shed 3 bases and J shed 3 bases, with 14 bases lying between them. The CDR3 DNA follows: TGCGCCAGCAGCTCGACCGGGGGAGTAACAGATACGCAGTATTTT. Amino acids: CASSSTGGVTDTQYF.

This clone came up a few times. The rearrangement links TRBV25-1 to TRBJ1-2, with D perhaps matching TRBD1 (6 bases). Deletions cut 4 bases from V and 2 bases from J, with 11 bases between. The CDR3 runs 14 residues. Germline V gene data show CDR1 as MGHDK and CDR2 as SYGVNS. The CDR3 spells CASSARTANYGYTF. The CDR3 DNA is TGTGCCAGCAGTGCCCGGACAGCCAACTATGGCTACACCTTC.

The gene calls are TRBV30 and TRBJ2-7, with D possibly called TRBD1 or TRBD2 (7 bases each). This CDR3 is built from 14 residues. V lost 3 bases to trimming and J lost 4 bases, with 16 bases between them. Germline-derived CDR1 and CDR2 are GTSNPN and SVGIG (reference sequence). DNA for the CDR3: TGTGCCTGGAGGAGACAGGGAGGGACGTACGAGCAGTACTTC. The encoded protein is CAWRRQGGTYEQYF.

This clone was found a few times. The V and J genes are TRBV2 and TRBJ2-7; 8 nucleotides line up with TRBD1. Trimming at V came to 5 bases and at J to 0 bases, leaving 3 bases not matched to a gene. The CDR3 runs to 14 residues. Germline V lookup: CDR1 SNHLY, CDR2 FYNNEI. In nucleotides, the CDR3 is TGTGCCAGCAGTCGACAGGGGAGCTCCTACGAGCAGTACTTC. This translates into CASSRQGSSYEQYF.

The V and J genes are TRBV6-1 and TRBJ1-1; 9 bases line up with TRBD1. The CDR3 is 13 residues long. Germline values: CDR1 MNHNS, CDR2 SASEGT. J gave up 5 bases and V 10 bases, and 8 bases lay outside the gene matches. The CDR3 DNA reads TGTGCCACCCCCCGGGACAGGGTTACTGAAGCTTTCTTT. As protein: CATPRDRVTEAFF.

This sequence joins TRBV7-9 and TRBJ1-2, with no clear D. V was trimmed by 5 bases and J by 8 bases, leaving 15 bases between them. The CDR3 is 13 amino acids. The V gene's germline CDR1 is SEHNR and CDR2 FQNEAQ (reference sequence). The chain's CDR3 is CASSPVQIDGYTF. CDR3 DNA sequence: TGTGCCAGCAGCCCCGTGCAGATAGACGGCTACACCTTC.

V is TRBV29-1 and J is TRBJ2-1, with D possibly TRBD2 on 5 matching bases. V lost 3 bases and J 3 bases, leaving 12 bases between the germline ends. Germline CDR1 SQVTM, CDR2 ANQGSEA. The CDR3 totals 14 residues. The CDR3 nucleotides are TGCAGCGTTGATCGGGGTATTGTCTACAATGAGCAGTTCTTC. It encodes CSVDRGIVYNEQFF.

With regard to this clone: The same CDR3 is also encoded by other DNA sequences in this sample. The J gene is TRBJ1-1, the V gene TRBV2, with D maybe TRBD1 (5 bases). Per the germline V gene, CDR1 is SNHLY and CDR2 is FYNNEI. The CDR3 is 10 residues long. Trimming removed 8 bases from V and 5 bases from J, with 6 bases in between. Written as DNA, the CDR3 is TGTGCCAGCGGGGGGACTGAAGCTTTCTTT. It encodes CASGGTEAFF.

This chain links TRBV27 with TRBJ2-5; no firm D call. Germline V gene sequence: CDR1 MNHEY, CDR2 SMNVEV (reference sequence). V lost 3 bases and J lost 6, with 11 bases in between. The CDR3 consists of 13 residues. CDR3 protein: CASSFFGQKTQYF. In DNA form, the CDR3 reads TGTGCCAGCAGTTTTTTTGGGCAAAAGACCCAGTACTTC.

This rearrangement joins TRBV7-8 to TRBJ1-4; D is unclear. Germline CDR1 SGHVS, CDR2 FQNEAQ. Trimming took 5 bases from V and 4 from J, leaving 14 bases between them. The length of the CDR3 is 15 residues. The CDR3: CASSPNTLSNEKLFF. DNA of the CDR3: TGTGCCAGCAGCCCTAACACCCTGAGTAATGAAAAACTGTTTTTT.

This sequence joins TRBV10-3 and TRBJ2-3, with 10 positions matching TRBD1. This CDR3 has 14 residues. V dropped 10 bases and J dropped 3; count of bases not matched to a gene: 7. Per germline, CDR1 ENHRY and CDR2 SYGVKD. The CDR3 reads CATGTGVLTDTQYF. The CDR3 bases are TGTGCCACAGGGACAGGGGTTCTGACAGATACGCAGTATTTT.

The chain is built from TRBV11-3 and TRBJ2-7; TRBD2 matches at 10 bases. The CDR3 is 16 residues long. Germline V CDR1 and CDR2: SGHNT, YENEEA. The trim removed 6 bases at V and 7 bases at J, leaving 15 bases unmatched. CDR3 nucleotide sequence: TGTGCCAGCAGAAGGAGAGCGGGAGGGCCCTCGGGTGAGCAGTACTTC. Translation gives CASRRRAGGPSGEQYF.

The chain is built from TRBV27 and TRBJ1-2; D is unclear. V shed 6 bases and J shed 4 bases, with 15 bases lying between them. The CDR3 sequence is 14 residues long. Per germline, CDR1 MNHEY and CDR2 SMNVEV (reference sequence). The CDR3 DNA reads TGTGCCAGCAGCCCGGGTGGCAGCTTCTATGGCTACACCTTC. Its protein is CASSPGGSFYGYTF.

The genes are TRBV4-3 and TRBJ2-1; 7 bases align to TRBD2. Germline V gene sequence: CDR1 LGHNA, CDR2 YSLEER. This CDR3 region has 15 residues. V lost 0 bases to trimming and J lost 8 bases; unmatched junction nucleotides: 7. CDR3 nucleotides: TGCGCCAGCAGCCAAGACCCAAGGAGCGGGGATGAGCAGTTCTTC. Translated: CASSQDPRSGDEQFF.

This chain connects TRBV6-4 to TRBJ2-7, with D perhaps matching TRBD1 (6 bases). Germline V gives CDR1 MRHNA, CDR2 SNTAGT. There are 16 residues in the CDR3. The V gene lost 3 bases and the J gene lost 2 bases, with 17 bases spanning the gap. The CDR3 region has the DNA TGTGCCAGCAGTGAAGCTGCAGGGGATTCTGCCTACGAGCAGTACTTC. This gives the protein CASSEAAGDSAYEQYF.

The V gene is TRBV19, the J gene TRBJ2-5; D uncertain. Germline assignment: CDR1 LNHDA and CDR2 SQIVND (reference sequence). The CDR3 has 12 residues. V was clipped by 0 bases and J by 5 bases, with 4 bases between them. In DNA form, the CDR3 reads TGTGCCAGTAGTATAGATGATGAGACCCAGTACTTC. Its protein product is CASSIDDETQYF. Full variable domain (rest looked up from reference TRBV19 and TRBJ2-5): DGGITQSPKYLFRKEGQNVTLSCEQNLNHDAMYWYRQDPGQGLRLIYYSQIVNDFQKGDIAEGYSVSREKKESFPLTVTSAQKNPTAFYLCASSIDDETQYFGPGTRLLVL.

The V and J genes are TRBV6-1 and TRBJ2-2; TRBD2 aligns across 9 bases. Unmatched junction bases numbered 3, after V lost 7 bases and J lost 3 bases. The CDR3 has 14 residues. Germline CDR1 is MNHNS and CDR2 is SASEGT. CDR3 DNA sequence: TGTGCCAGCACTGGGACTAGCTACACCGGGGAGCTGTTTTTT. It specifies CASTGTSYTGELFF.

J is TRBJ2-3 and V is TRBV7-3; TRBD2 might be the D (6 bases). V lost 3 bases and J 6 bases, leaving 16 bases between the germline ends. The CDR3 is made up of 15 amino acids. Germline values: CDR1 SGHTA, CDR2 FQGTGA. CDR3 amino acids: CASSFLAESKDTQYF. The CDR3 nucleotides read TGTGCCAGCAGCTTTTTAGCGGAGAGCAAGGATACGCAGTATTTT. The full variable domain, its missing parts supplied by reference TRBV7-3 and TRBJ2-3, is GAGVSQTPSNKVTEKGKYVELRCDPISGHTALYWYRQSLGQGPEFLIYFQGTGAADDSGLPNDRFFAVRPEGSVSTLKIQRTERGDSAVYLCASSFLAESKDTQYFGPGTRLTVL.

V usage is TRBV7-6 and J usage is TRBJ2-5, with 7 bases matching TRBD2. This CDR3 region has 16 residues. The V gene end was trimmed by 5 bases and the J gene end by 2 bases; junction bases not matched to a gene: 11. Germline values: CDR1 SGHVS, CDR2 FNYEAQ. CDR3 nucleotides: TGTGCCAGCAGCACCATGGGACTACGGTTACAAGAGACCCAGTACTTC. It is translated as CASSTMGLRLQETQYF.

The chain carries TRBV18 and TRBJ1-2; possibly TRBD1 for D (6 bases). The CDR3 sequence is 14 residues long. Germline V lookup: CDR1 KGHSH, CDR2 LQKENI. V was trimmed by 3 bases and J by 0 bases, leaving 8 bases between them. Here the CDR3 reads CASSPRDTNYGYTF. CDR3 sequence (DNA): TGTGCCAGCTCACCCAGGGACACTAACTATGGCTACACCTTC.

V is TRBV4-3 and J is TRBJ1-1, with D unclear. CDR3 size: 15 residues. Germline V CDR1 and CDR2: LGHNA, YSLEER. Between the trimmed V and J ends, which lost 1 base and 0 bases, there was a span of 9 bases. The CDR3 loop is CASSQGRVMNTEAFF. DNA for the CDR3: TGCGCCAGCAGCCAAGGAAGGGTCATGAACACTGAAGCTTTCTTT.

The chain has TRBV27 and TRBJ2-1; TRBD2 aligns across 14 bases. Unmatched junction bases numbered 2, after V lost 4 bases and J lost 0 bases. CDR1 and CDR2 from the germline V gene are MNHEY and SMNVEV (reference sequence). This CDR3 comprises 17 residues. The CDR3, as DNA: TGTGCCAGCAGTTATGGGACTAGCGGGAGCTCCTACAATGAGCAGTTCTTC. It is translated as CASSYGTSGSSYNEQFF.